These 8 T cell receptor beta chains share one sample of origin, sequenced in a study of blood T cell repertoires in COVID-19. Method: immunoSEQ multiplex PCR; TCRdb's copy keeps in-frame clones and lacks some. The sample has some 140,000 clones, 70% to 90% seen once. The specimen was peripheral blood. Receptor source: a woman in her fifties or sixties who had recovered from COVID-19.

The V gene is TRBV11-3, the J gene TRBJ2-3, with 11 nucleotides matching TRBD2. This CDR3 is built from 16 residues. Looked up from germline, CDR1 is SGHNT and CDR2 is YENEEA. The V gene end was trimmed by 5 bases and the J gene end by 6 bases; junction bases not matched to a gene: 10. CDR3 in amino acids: CASSPGTSGSTDTQYF. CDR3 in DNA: TGTGCCAGCAGCCCGGGCACTAGCGGGAGTACGGATACGCAGTATTTT. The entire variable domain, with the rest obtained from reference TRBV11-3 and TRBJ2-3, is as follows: EAGVVQSPRYKIIEKKQPVAFWCNPISGHNTLYWYLQNLGQGPELLIRYENEEAVDDSQLPKDRFSAERLKGVDSTLKIQPAELGDSAVYLCASSPGTSGSTDTQYFGPGTRLTVL.

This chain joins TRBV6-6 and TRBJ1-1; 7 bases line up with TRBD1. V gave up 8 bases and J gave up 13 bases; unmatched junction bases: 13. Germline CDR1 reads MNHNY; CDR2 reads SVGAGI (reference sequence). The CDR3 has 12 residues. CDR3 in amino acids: CASSKGGGEGFF. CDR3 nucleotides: TGTGCCAGCTCGAAAGGGGGCGGTGAGGGTTTCTTT.

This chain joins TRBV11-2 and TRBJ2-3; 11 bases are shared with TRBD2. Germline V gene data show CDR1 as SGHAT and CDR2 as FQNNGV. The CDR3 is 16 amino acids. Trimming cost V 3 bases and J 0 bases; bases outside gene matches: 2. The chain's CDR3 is CASSLGLAVSTDTQYF. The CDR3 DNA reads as TGTGCCAGCAGCTTGGGACTAGCGGTGAGCACAGATACGCAGTATTTT.

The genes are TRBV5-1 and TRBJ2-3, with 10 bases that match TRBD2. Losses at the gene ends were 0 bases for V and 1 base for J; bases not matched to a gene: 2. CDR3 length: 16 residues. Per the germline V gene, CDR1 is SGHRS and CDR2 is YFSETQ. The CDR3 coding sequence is TGCGCCAGCAGCTTGGGAGGACTAGCGGGCACAGATACGCAGTATTTT. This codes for CASSLGGLAGTDTQYF.

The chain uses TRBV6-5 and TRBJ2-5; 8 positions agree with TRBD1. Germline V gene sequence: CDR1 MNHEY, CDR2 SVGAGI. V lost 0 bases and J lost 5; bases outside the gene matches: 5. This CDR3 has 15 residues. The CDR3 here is CASSYSRDRRETQYF. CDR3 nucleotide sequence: TGTGCCAGCAGTTACTCGAGGGACAGGCGGGAGACCCAGTACTTC.

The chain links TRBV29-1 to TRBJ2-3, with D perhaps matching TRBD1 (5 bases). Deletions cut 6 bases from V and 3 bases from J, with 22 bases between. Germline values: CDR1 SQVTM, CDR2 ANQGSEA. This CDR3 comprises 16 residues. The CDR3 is CSVGNMAGSGTDTQYF. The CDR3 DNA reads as TGCAGCGTGGGTAACATGGCAGGGTCAGGTACAGATACGCAGTATTTT.

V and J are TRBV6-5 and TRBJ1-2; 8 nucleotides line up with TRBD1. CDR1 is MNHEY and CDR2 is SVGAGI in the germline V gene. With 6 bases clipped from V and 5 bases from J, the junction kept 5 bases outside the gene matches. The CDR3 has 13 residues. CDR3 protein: CASRTGAGYGYTF. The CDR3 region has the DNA TGTGCCAGCAGGACAGGGGCGGGGTATGGCTACACCTTC.

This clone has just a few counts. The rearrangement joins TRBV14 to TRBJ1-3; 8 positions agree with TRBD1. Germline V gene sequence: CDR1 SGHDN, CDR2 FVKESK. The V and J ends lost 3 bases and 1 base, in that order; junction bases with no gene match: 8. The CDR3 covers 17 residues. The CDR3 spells CASSQGQALLSGNTIYF. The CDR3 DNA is TGTGCCAGCAGCCAGGGACAGGCGCTACTTTCTGGAAACACCATATATTTT.